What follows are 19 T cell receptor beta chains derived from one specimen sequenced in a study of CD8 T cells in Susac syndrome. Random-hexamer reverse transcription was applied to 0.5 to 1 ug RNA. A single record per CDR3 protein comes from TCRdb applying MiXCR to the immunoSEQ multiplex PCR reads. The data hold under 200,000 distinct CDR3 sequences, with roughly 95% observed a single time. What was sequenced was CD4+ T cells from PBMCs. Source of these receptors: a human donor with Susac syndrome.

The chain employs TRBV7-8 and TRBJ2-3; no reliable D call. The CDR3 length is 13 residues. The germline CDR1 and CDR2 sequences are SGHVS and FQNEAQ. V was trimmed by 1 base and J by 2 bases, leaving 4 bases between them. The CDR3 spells CASSLETTDTQYF. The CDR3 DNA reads TGTGCCAGCAGCTTAGAAACCACAGATACGCAGTATTTT.

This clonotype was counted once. The CDR3 loop reads CASGGTGNNNEQFF. CDR3 DNA: TGTGCCAGCGGGGGGACAGGCAACAACAATGAGCAGTTCTTC. The V and J genes are TRBV5-4 and TRBJ2-1; 8 positions agree with TRBD1. Germline CDR1 and CDR2: SGHNT and YYREEE (reference sequence). This CDR3 has 14 amino acids. Germline trimming cut 7 bases from V and 5 bases from J; bases unmatched to any gene: 8.

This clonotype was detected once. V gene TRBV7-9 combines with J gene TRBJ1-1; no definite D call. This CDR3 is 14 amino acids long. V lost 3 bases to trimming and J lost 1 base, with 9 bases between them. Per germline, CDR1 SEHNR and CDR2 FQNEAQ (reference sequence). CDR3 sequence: CASSFVGRNTEAFF. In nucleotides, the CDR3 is TGTGCCAGCAGCTTCGTGGGTCGGAACACTGAAGCTTTCTTT.

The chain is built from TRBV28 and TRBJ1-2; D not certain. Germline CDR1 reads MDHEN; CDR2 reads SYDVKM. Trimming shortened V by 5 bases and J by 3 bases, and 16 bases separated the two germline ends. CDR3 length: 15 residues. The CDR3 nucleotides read TGTGCCAGCAGTCCCATCGGAGGCGGAGACTATGGCTACACCTTC. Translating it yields CASSPIGGGDYGYTF.

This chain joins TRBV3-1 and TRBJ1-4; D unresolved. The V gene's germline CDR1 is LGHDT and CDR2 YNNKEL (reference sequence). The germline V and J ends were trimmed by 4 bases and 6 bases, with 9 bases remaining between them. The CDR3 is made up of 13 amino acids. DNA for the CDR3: TGTGCCAGCAGCCGCGGGGAGTATGAAAAACTGTTTTTT. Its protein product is CASSRGEYEKLFF. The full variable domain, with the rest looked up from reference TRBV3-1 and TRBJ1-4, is DTAVSQTPKYLVTQMGNDKSIKCEQNLGHDTMYWYKQDSKKFLKIMFSYNNKELIINETVPNRFSPKSPDKAHLNLHINSLELGDSAVYFCASSRGEYEKLFFGSGTQLSVL.

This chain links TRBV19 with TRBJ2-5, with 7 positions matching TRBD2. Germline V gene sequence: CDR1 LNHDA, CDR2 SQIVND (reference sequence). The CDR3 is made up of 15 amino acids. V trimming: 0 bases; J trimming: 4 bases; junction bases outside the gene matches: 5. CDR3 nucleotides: TGTGCCAGTAGTATAGACGGCGGGAGTAGAGAGACCCAGTACTTC. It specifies CASSIDGGSRETQYF. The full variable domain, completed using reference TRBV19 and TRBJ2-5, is DGGITQSPKYLFRKEGQNVTLSCEQNLNHDAMYWYRQDPGQGLRLIYYSQIVNDFQKGDIAEGYSVSREKKESFPLTVTSAQKNPTAFYLCASSIDGGSRETQYFGPGTRLLVL.

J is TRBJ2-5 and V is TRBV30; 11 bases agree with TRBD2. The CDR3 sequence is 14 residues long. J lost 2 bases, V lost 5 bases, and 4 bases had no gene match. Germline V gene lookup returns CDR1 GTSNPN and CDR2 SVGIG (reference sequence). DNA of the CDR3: TGTGCCTGGCGACTAGCGGGGAGGCAAGAGACCCAGTACTTC. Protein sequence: CAWRLAGRQETQYF. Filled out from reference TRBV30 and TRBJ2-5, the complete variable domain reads SQTIHQWPATLVQPVGSPLSLECTVEGTSNPNLYWYRQAAGRGLQLLFYSVGIGQISSEVPQNLSASRPQDRQFILSSKKLLLSDSGFYLCAWRLAGRQETQYFGPGTRLLVL.

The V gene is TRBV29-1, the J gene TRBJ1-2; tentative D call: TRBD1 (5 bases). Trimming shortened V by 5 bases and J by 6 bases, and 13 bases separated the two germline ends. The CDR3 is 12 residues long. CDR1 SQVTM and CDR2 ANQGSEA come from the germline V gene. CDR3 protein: CSVSPGGHGYTF. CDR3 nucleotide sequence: TGCAGCGTTTCCCCCGGGGGACATGGCTACACCTTC.

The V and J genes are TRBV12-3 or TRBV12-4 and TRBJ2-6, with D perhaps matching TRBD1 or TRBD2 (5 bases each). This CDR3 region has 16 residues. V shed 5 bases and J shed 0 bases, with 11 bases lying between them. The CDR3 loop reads CASSRDVSSGANVLTF. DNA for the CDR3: TGTGCCAGCAGTCGGGACGTTAGCTCTGGGGCCAACGTCCTGACTTTC.

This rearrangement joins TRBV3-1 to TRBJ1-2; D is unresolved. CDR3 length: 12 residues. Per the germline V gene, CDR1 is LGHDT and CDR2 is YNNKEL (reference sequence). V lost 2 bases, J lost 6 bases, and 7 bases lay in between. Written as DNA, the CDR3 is TGTGCCAGCAGCCAATCCCACGATGGCTACACCTTC. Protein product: CASSQSHDGYTF.

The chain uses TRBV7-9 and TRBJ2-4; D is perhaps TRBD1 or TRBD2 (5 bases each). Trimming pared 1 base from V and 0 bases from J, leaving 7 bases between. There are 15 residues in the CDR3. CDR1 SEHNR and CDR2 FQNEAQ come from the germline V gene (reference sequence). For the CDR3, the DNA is TGTGCCAGCAGCTTAGGGGGGATAGCCAAAAACATTCAGTACTTC. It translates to CASSLGGIAKNIQYF.

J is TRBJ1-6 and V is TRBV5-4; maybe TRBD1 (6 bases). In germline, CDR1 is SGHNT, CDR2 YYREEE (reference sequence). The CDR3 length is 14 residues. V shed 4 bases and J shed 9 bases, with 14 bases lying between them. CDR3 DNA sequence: TGTGCCAGCAGCCCCTATAGAGGGGGTTCACCCCTCCACTTT. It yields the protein CASSPYRGGSPLHF.

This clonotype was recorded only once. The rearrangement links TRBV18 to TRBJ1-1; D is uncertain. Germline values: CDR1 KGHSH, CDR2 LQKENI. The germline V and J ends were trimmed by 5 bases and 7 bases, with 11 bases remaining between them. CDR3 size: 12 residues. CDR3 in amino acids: CASSTDGGEAFF. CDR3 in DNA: TGTGCCAGCTCAACGGACGGAGGTGAAGCTTTCTTT.

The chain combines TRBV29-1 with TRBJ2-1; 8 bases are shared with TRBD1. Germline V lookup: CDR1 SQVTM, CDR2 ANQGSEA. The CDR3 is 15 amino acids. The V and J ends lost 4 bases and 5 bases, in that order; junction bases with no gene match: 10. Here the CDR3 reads CSVGVGQGLNNEQFF. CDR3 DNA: TGCAGCGTTGGGGTCGGACAGGGTCTTAACAATGAGCAGTTCTTC.

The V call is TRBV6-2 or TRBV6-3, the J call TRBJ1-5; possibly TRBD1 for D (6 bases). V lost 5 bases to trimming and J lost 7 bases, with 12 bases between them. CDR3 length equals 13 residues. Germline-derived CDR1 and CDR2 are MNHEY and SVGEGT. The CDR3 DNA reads TGTGCCAGCAGTCGACAGGAGTTACAGCCCCAGCATTTT. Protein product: CASSRQELQPQHF.

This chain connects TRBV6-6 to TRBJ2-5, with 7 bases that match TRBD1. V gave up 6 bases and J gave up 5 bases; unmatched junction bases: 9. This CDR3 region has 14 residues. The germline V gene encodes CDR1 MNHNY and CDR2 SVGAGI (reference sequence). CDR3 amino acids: CASSRRQGPETQYF. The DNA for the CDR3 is TGTGCCAGCAGCCGGAGACAGGGACCGGAGACCCAGTACTTC.

CDR3 sequence reads: CSVAPRGDYEQYF. The CDR3 bases are TGCAGCGTTGCCCCCCGGGGCGACTACGAGCAGTACTTC. The chain has TRBV29-1 and TRBJ2-7; the D gene could be TRBD1 or TRBD2 (5 bases each). Germline lookup yields CDR1 SQVTM and CDR2 ANQGSEA. The CDR3 has 13 amino acids. The V end lost 4 bases, the J end lost 3 bases, and 13 bases lay between the germline ends.

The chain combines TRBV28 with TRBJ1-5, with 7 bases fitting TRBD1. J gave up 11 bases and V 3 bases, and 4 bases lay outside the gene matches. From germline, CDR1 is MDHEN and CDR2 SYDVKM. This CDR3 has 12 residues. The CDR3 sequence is CASSFDRESQHF. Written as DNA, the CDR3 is TGTGCCAGCAGTTTCGACAGGGAGTCCCAGCATTTT.

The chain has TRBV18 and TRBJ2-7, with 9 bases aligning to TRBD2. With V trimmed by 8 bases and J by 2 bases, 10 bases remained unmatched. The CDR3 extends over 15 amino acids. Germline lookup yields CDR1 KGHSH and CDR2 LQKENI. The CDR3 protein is CASGPASGVTYEQYF. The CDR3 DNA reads TGTGCCAGCGGCCCAGCTAGCGGGGTAACCTACGAGCAGTACTTC.